This T cell receptor (beta chain) was recorded in a study of blood T cell repertoires in COVID-19. For the study at large: Researchers got acute and convalescent COVID-19 samples from the United States, Italy and Spain. Nucleic acid was either cDNA or gDNA, and it came from T cells, B-cell-depleted T cells, or PBMCs.

Enrollment of patients from Seattle took place during active infection, with longitudinal follow-up. Original data processing: Estimation of nucleated cell counts was performed using reference gene primer amplification. The repertoire was sequenced with immunoSEQ multiplex PCR; TCRdb's copy has only in-frame clones and lacks some. Clonal size and the V and J genes are those of that table, whereas D and trimming came from the DNA. The sample carries roughly 200,000 clones, over 75% recorded once. The V end lost 1 base, the J end lost 9 bases, and 16 bases lay between the germline ends. Germline lookup yields CDR1 LNHDA and CDR2 SQIVND (reference sequence). There are 15 residues in the CDR3.

What was sequenced was peripheral blood. The sequence came from a person aged 70 to 79 with COVID-19, enrolled during active disease. This chain joins TRBV19 and TRBJ2-4; D is ambiguous. The CDR3 sequence: CASSIGGLRLGIQYF. In DNA form, the CDR3 reads TGTGCCAGTAGTATAGGAGGCCTGAGGTTGGGCATTCAGTACTTC.